A selection of T cell receptor beta chains follows, all from one sample in a study of shared clonotypes between healthy human individuals. The table came from immunoSEQ multiplex PCR; TCRdb's copy has only in-frame clones and leaves some out. The sample records about 1.5 million clones, 95% to 99% being singletons. The material sequenced was naive CD4+ T cells sorted from blood. These receptors were collected from a young man in good health. Each CDR3 is given with its conserved first and last residue. D genes are given only for firm matches. Clone size is shown for a subset of rows, as once, few, many or a class of expanded clone.

NA	14	TRBV5-1	TRBJ2-5	NA	TGCGCCAGCAGCCTAAGCGGAAATCAAGAGACCCAGTACTTC	CASSLSGNQETQYF
NA	17	TRBV21-1	TRBJ2-1	NA	TGTGCCAGCAGCAAATTGACCCCGGGACTTCGGTACAATGAGCAGTTCTTC	CASSKLTPGLRYNEQFF
NA	15	TRBV9	TRBJ1-1	NA	TGTGCCAGCAGCGTAGGCGTTTTCGGGGACGGTGAAGCTTTCTTT	CASSVGVFGDGEAFF
TRBD2	15	TRBV6-1	TRBJ2-7	NA	TGTGCCAGCAGTCCACGACTAGCGGGAGGGGGCGAGCAGTACTTC	CASSPRLAGGGEQYF
NA	15	TRBV9	TRBJ2-2	NA	TGTGCCAGCAGCGCGCAATCGGTCAGCACCGGGGAGCTGTTTTTT	CASSAQSVSTGELFF
NA	17	TRBV7-8	TRBJ1-5	NA	TGTGCCAGCAGCTTAGGCTTGAGAAGGAGAGCAGTGCAGCCCCAGCATTTT	CASSLGLRRRAVQPQHF
TRBD2	14	TRBV5-1	TRBJ2-1	NA	TGCGCCAGCTCGACTAGCGGGAGATCGGATGAGCAGTTCTTC	CASSTSGRSDEQFF
TRBD2	13	TRBV7-6	TRBJ2-3	NA	TGTGCCAGCAGCTTATCCGGGGGGGATACGCAGTATTTT	CASSLSGGDTQYF
TRBD2	15	TRBV7-9	TRBJ2-5	NA	TGTGCCAGCAGCTCAGCGGGAGCGGAACAAGAGACCCAGTACTTC	CASSSAGAEQETQYF
NA	13	TRBV28	TRBJ2-1	NA	TGTGCCAGCATTGGCCAACCACCCAATGAGCAGTTCTTC	CASIGQPPNEQFF
NA	12	TRBV14	TRBJ2-7	NA	TGTGCCAGCAGCCAAGGACGGGCGAAACAGTACTTC	CASSQGRAKQYF
NA	15	TRBV2	TRBJ2-7	once	TGTGCCAGCAGTCCATTCCGGGACGGGGCCTACGAGCAGTACTTC	CASSPFRDGAYEQYF
NA	15	TRBV5-4	TRBJ2-1	NA	TGTGCCAGCAGCTTTTACCTCAGGGGAGGGGATGAGCAGTTCTTC	CASSFYLRGGDEQFF
NA	16	TRBV19	TRBJ2-7	NA	TGTGCCAGTAGTCTAGGGGAGCGGCAGATCGACTACGAGCAGTACTTC	CASSLGERQIDYEQYF
NA	12	TRBV29-1	TRBJ1-1	NA	TGCAGCGTTGCCCAGGGGAACACTGAAGCTTTCTTT	CSVAQGNTEAFF
TRBD2	17	TRBV9	TRBJ2-4	NA	TGTGCCAGCAGCGTAGACGGGACTAGCGGGACTTTAAACATTCAGTACTTC	CASSVDGTSGTLNIQYF
NA	14	TRBV18	TRBJ2-5	NA	TGTGCCAGCTCACCTTTGGTAGGGGTCGAGACCCAGTACTTC	CASSPLVGVETQYF
NA	18	TRBV1	TRBJ2-2	NA	TGCACCAGCAGCCAAGATAAAGCGGGAGGGCCGCACACCGGGGAGCTGTTTTTT	CTSSQDKAGGPHTGELFF
TRBD1	13	TRBV29-1	TRBJ1-2	once	TGCAGCGTTGGGGACAGGATTAACTATGGCTACACCTTC	CSVGDRINYGYTF
NA	15	TRBV7-9	TRBJ2-5	NA	TGTGCCAGCAGCCGGTTTATAGGAGGGGGAGAGACCCAGTACTTC	CASSRFIGGGETQYF
NA	14	TRBV11-2	TRBJ2-5	NA	TGTGCCAGCAGCTTAGCGGTAGGGTGGGGAACCCAGTACTTC	CASSLAVGWGTQYF
NA	13	TRBV2	TRBJ2-5	NA	TGTGCCAGCATGAGGGCCAGGCAAGAGACCCAGTACTTC	CASMRARQETQYF
NA	16	TRBV7-2	TRBJ2-5	NA	TGTGCCAGCAGCTTAGGGGGCGGCGGGGACCAAGAGACCCAGTACTTC	CASSLGGGGDQETQYF
NA	13	TRBV6-5	TRBJ2-7	NA	TGTGCCAGCAGTTACGGGGGTTCCTACGAGCAGTACTTC	CASSYGGSYEQYF
TRBD2	15	TRBV4-2	TRBJ2-3	NA	TGTGCCAGCAGCCGCCGCCTAGCGGTGTCAGATACGCAGTATTTT	CASSRRLAVSDTQYF
TRBD1	15	TRBV10-3	TRBJ2-7	NA	TGTGCCATCAGTGAGTCGGGGACAGTAGCCTACGAGCAGTACTTC	CAISESGTVAYEQYF
TRBD2	19	TRBV5-1	TRBJ2-7	NA	TGCGCCAGCAGCTTGGCGTCTGGTAGCGGGAGGGCCCTCTCCTACGAGCAGTACTTC	CASSLASGSGRALSYEQYF
NA	11	TRBV28	TRBJ2-7	NA	TGTGCCAGCAGTTCCGTATTCGAGCAGTACTTC	CASSSVFEQYF
TRBD1	17	TRBV28	TRBJ2-7	NA	TGTGCCAGCAGTTTTTTCGCCCCCCGGGACAGGGTCTACGAGCAGTACTTC	CASSFFAPRDRVYEQYF
TRBD2	15	TRBV6-6	TRBJ2-5	NA	TGTGCCAGCAGTTACCCCACCGGGGGGGTCGAGACCCAGTACTTC	CASSYPTGGVETQYF
NA	11	TRBV18	TRBJ1-5	NA	TGTGCCAGCCCCATCACTCAGCCCCAGCATTTT	CASPITQPQHF
TRBD2	14	TRBV28	TRBJ2-7	NA	TGTGCCAGCAGGCTAAGCGGGAGCGTCTACGAGCAGTACTTC	CASRLSGSVYEQYF
TRBD2	18	TRBV5-4	TRBJ2-3	NA	TGTGCCAGCAGCTTGGCCGCTGGAAGCGGGAGGGCCGGAGATACGCAGTATTTT	CASSLAAGSGRAGDTQYF
TRBD2	16	TRBV25-1	TRBJ2-7	NA	TGTGCCAGCAGTGAATATAGGCTAGCGGGAGTATACGAGCAGTACTTC	CASSEYRLAGVYEQYF
NA	12	TRBV5-1	TRBJ1-2	NA	TGCGCCAGCAGCCTAGGGAGTCGCGGCTACACCTTC	CASSLGSRGYTF
NA	14	TRBV27	TRBJ2-2	NA	TGTGCCAGCAGCCTCCAGGTGAACACCGGGGAGCTGTTTTTT	CASSLQVNTGELFF
NA	14	TRBV28	TRBJ2-7	NA	TGTGCCAGCAGGCCACAGGGATTTCCGTACGAGCAGTACTTC	CASRPQGFPYEQYF
NA	11	TRBV29-1	TRBJ1-2	NA	TGCAGCGTTGACCCGAACTATGGCTACACCTTC	CSVDPNYGYTF
NA	15	TRBV10-2	TRBJ2-7	NA	TGCGCCAGCAGTGAGTCAAAGGCGGTCTCCTACGAGCAGTACTTC	CASSESKAVSYEQYF